These T cell receptor beta chains were read from a single sample in a study of T cells in Graves' hyperthyroidism and ophthalmopathy. Each CDR3 protein gets one entry after TCRdb re-called the multiplex PCR reads with MiXCR. The repertoire has 96,000 or so distinct CDR3 sequences, approximately 56% of them found once; the top ten carry 25% to 30%. Input material: blood. Receptor source: a woman aged 40 to 50 with Graves' hyperthyroidism. The CDR3 runs from the conserved cysteine through the conserved F or W. The D gene is left open where the match is weak. Rows give clone size only sometimes, using once, few, many, or a class for an expanded clone.

j_call clone_size d_call v_call cdr3_length cdr3_aa cdr3_nt
TRBJ2-2 . . TRBV29-1 12 CSLVSNTGELFF TGCAGCTTGGTGTCGAACACCGGGGAGCTGTTTTTT
TRBJ1-1 once . TRBV6-1 13 CASRQGLNTEAFF TGTGCCAGCAGGCAGGGACTGAACACTGAAGCTTTCTTT
TRBJ1-3 once TRBD1 TRBV20-1 15 CSASGQGGKGNTIYF TGCAGTGCTAGCGGACAGGGAGGGAAAGGAAACACCATATATTTT
TRBJ1-6 few . TRBV7-3 14 CASSLGGLASPLHF TGTGCCAGCAGCTTAGGAGGGTTGGCTTCACCCCTCCACTTT
TRBJ1-5 many . TRBV7-3 14 CASSPDRGGQPQHF TGTGCCAGCAGCCCTGACCGGGGCGGCCAGCCCCAGCATTTT
TRBJ2-6 . TRBD2 TRBV9 13 CASSAFGGNTEAF TGTGCCAGCAGCGCCTTCGGGGGGAACACTGAAGCTTTC
TRBJ1-4 many . TRBV2 13 CASSYYRNEKLFF TGTGCCAGCAGCTACTACAGGAATGAAAAACTGTTTTTT
TRBJ1-1 . TRBD1 TRBV20-1 13 CSAPKQGGTEAFF TGCAGTGCTCCAAAACAGGGGGGCACTGAAGCCTTCTTT
TRBJ2-7 . TRBD1 TRBV10-3 14 CASSAGQGAAEQYF TGTGCCAGCAGCGCGGGACAGGGGGCGGCGGAGCAGTACTTC
TRBJ2-2 . . TRBV29-1 14 CSVDTGANTGELFF TGCAGCGTTGATACCGGGGCCAACACCGGGGAGCTGTTTTTT
TRBJ2-5 . . TRBV15 15 CATSSPSGGGESQYF TGTGCCACCAGCAGTCCCAGCGGCGGGGGCGAGTCCCAGTACTTC
TRBJ1-2 . TRBD1 TRBV7-9 15 CASRGVTETGACYTF TGTGCCAGCCGGGGTGTCACAGAGACAGGGGCATGCTACACCTTC
TRBJ1-2 . TRBD1 TRBV10-3 14 CAISEPGGSYGYTF TGTGCCATCAGTGAACCAGGGGGTAGCTATGGCTACACCTTC
TRBJ2-5 few . TRBV15 10 CATSRETQYF TGTGCCACCAGCAGAGAGACCCAGTACTTC
TRBJ2-5 . . TRBV15 14 CATSRALGAETQYF TGTGCCACCAGCAGGGCCCTGGGGGCGGAGACCCAGTACTTC
TRBJ2-7 many . TRBV20-1 13 CSAAGLTLYEQYF TGCAGTGCCGCGGGACTTACTCTATACGAGCAGTACTTC
TRBJ1-2 medium-sized . TRBV19 12 CASSGSTGMRTF TGTGCCAGTAGTGGGTCTACAGGGATGAGGACCTTC
TRBJ2-6 . . TRBV2 15 CASSLRGRGANVLTF TGTGCCAGCAGTTTACGGGGGCGGGGGGCCAACGTCCTGACTTTC
TRBJ2-2 many . TRBV7-2 17 CASSLTRQSWGTGELFF TGTGCCAGCAGCTTAACCCGCCAGAGTTGGGGCACCGGGGAGCTGTTTTTT
TRBJ2-7 medium-sized TRBD2 TRBV15 15 CATSRDNGRVNEQYF TGTGCCACCAGCAGAGATAACGGGAGGGTGAACGAGCAGTACTTC
TRBJ2-7 few TRBD2 TRBV20-1 15 CSASSLSGSSYEQYF TGCAGTGCCAGCAGTCTTAGCGGGAGCTCCTACGAGCAGTACTTC
TRBJ1-4 . . TRBV10-3 15 CAISVGGNVGEKLFF TGTGCCATCAGCGTCGGGGGCAATGTTGGCGAAAAACTGTTTTTT
TRBJ2-5 many TRBD2 TRBV7-6 14 CASSPSGRGETQYF TGTGCCAGCAGCCCGAGCGGGAGAGGGGAGACCCAGTACTTC
TRBJ2-5 . TRBD1 TRBV10-3 15 CAISEITGGGKTQYF TGTGCCATCAGTGAGATTACAGGGGGCGGGAAGACCCAGTACTTC
TRBJ2-7 . TRBD2 TRBV7-3 16 CASNQVGLAESYEQYF TGTGCCAGCAACCAAGTAGGACTAGCGGAGTCCTACGAACAGTACTTC
TRBJ1-5 . . TRBV7-8 13 CAGSFSSNQPQHF TGTGCTGGCAGCTTTTCGAGCAATCAGCCCCAGCATTTT
TRBJ2-7 many . TRBV2 12 CASDRLSYEQYF TGTGCCAGCGACCGATTATCCTACGAGCAGTACTTC
TRBJ2-2 many TRBD2 TRBV9 15 CASSVRSGSPGELFF TGTGCCAGCAGCGTACGGAGCGGGAGTCCCGGGGAGCTGTTTTTT
TRBJ2-3 . TRBD2 TRBV7-2 18 CASSLTVLAGAPPDTQYF TGTGCCAGCAGCTTAACGGTACTAGCGGGAGCTCCCCCAGATACGCAGTATTTT
TRBJ2-2 . . TRBV7-1 16 CASSAGLAQNTGELFF TGTGCCAGCAGCGCGGGGCTAGCTCAAAACACCGGGGAGCTGTTTTTT
TRBJ1-2 many TRBD1 TRBV12-3/TRBV12-4 13 CASGRQGWYGYTF TGTGCCAGCGGAAGACAGGGTTGGTATGGCTACACCTTC
TRBJ1-3 few . TRBV29-1 12 CSLGGYGNTIYF TGCAGCTTAGGGGGTTACGGAAACACCATATATTTT
TRBJ1-5 . . TRBV29-1 12 CSLGRANQPQHF TGCAGCTTAGGGCGGGCCAATCAGCCCCAGCATTTT
TRBJ2-6 . . TRBV10-3 14 CAISAQAGANVLTF TGTGCCATCAGTGCTCAAGCGGGGGCCAACGTCCTGACTTTC
TRBJ2-2 many TRBD2 TRBV7-2 14 CASSFGGRAGELFF TGTGCCAGCAGCTTTGGCGGGAGGGCCGGGGAGCTGTTTTTT
TRBJ2-6 many . TRBV9 16 CASSVGLAPGANVLTF TGTGCCAGCAGCGTAGGTCTAGCGCCTGGGGCCAACGTCCTGACTTTC
TRBJ1-4 few . TRBV12-3/TRBV12-4 13 CASSLRTSGKLFF TGTGCCAGCAGTTTGCGGACAAGTGGAAAACTGTTTTTT
TRBJ1-1 few . TRBV18 13 CASSPHVNTEAFF TGTGCCAGCTCACCGCATGTGAACACTGAAGCTTTCTTT
TRBJ2-5 few . TRBV29-1 13 CSVGTGAGAAQYF TGCAGCGTAGGAACAGGGGCGGGGGCCGCCCAGTACTTC
TRBJ2-2 many TRBD2 TRBV20-1 15 CSASPSGRGVGELFF TGCAGTGCCAGCCCTAGCGGGAGGGGAGTCGGGGAGCTGTTTTTT
TRBJ2-7 many . TRBV10-3 15 CAIRADLGVPYEQYF TGTGCCATCAGGGCCGACTTAGGGGTACCCTACGAGCAGTACTTC